The rows below give T cell receptor beta chains drawn from one sample of a study of blood T cell repertoires in COVID-19. Clones were read by immunoSEQ multiplex PCR, and TCRdb kept only the in-frame ones, dropping some. Of about 170,000 clones in the sample, about 93% were seen once. Material: peripheral blood. Receptor source: a woman aged 50 to 65 with acute or convalescent COVID-19. CDR3s include the opening cysteine and the closing phenylalanine or tryptophan. D genes are given only for firm matches. A clone size is listed for some rows: how often the clone was seen (once, few, many), or a class if it is expanded.

V gene	clone size	D gene	J gene	CDR3 DNA	CDR3 protein
TRBV5-1	NA	NA	TRBJ1-1	TGCGCCAGCAGCTCGTGGGCAGGAGATGAGGGTGAAGCTTTCTTT	CASSSWAGDEGEAFF
TRBV7-2	NA	TRBD1	TRBJ2-1	TGTGCCAGCAGCACCGGGACAGGGAGCAATGAGCAGTTCTTC	CASSTGTGSNEQFF
TRBV7-2	once	TRBD1	TRBJ1-6	TGTGCCAGCAGCTGGACAGGTGCTAGGGCACCCCTCCACTTT	CASSWTGARAPLHF
TRBV27	NA	TRBD1	TRBJ2-7	TGTGCCAGCAGTCCTTGGACAGGGGACGACGAGCAGTACTTC	CASSPWTGDDEQYF
TRBV28	NA	NA	TRBJ1-3	TGTGCCAGCAGTCCCGTGGGGCAGGGGCTTATCAACACCATATATTTT	CASSPVGQGLINTIYF
TRBV29-1	NA	NA	TRBJ1-5	TGCAGCGTTGAACTTACTGGAGGGCCCCAGCATTTT	CSVELTGGPQHF
TRBV6-5	NA	TRBD1	TRBJ1-4	TGTGCCAGCAGGCCGGGACAGGGGAATGAAAAACTGTTTTTT	CASRPGQGNEKLFF
TRBV7-9	NA	NA	TRBJ1-4	TGTGCCAGCAGCTTGCAGGGATTTAATGAAAAACTGTTTTTT	CASSLQGFNEKLFF
TRBV28	NA	TRBD2	TRBJ2-5	TGTGCCAGCAGTTTAGGCTTGCGGGGGGCCCAAGAGACCCAGTACTTC	CASSLGLRGAQETQYF
TRBV28	NA	TRBD2	TRBJ2-5	TGTGCCAGCAGCCCCCGGACTAGCGGGGGAGAGACCCAGTACTTC	CASSPRTSGGETQYF
TRBV5-1	NA	TRBD1	TRBJ1-4	TGCGCCAGCAGCCCTGGACAGGCGGACCGCCTCGAAAAACTGTTTTTT	CASSPGQADRLEKLFF
TRBV6-2/TRBV6-3	NA	TRBD1	TRBJ2-3	TGTGCCAGCAGTCTGGCGTCAGGGGGCTACACAGATACGCAGTATTTT	CASSLASGGYTDTQYF
TRBV12-5	NA	NA	TRBJ2-7	TGTGCTAGTGGTTTGGTACTTGGGCAGGGCCACTACGAGCAGTACTTC	CASGLVLGQGHYEQYF
TRBV7-6	NA	NA	TRBJ1-5	TGTGCCAGCAGCGAGGGGGGGAGGAGCAATCAGCCCCAGCATTTT	CASSEGGRSNQPQHF
TRBV28	NA	NA	TRBJ1-5	TGTGCCAGCAGTTACCCACAGGGAATTGGCAATCAGCCCCAGCATTTT	CASSYPQGIGNQPQHF
TRBV6-2/TRBV6-3	NA	TRBD2	TRBJ2-2	TGTGCCAGCAGTAACCCCACTAGCGGGAACACCGGGGAGCTGTTTTTT	CASSNPTSGNTGELFF
TRBV6-2/TRBV6-3	NA	TRBD2	TRBJ2-2	TGTGCCAGCAGTTATCAGAATTTAGCGGGAGTGAGGAACACCGGGGAGCTGTTTTTT	CASSYQNLAGVRNTGELFF
TRBV5-6	NA	NA	TRBJ1-1	TGTGCCAGCACCCGGTCGGGGGTCACTGAAGCTTTCTTT	CASTRSGVTEAFF
TRBV12-3/TRBV12-4	NA	NA	TRBJ1-2	TGTGCCAGCACCGAGAATAGTATGAGGGGCTACACCTTC	CASTENSMRGYTF
TRBV24-1	NA	NA	TRBJ2-1	TGTGCCATAGGGGGGGGCTCCTACAATGAGCAGTTCTTC	CAIGGGSYNEQFF
TRBV27	NA	TRBD2	TRBJ2-2	TGTGCCAGCCAAGTAATAGCGGGAGTAATAGGTCGGCACACCGGGGAGCTGTTTTTT	CASQVIAGVIGRHTGELFF
TRBV29-1	NA	TRBD2	TRBJ2-1	TGCAGCGGGAAAACTAGCGGGAGAGTGTTTAATGAGCAGTTCTTC	CSGKTSGRVFNEQFF
TRBV27	NA	NA	TRBJ2-6	TGTGCCAGCAGTTTGAGGGCCGACGGGCGCGTCCTGACTTTC	CASSLRADGRVLTF
TRBV30	NA	NA	TRBJ1-3	TGTGCCTGGAGTGTAACCCGGGGTCAGGGAAACACCATATATTTT	CAWSVTRGQGNTIYF
TRBV27	NA	NA	TRBJ2-4	TGTGCCAGCAGACCGACAGGCAAATCTAACATTCAGTACTTC	CASRPTGKSNIQYF
TRBV9	NA	NA	TRBJ2-2	TGTGCCAGCAGCGTATTACAGGACGCGAACACCGGGGAGCTGTTTTTT	CASSVLQDANTGELFF
TRBV19	once	NA	TRBJ1-5	TGTGCCACCACACATAGCAATCAGCCCCAGCATTTT	CATTHSNQPQHF
TRBV21-1	NA	NA	TRBJ1-5	TGTGCCAGCAGCGCGCGGGATGAACAGGGGGGGTGGCAGCCCCAGCATTTT	CASSARDEQGGWQPQHF
TRBV21-1	NA	NA	TRBJ1-2	TGTGCCAGCAGCAAAGATGGAGCAGGGGGCGGCTATGGCTACACCTTC	CASSKDGAGGGYGYTF
TRBV19	NA	NA	TRBJ1-1	TGTGCCAGTAGTATAGTCGGGGGGCCTGGAGCTTTCTTT	CASSIVGGPGAFF
TRBV27	NA	NA	TRBJ1-5	TGTGCCAGCAGTTTCCAGGGAAGCAATCAGCCCCAGCATTTT	CASSFQGSNQPQHF
TRBV11-2	once	NA	TRBJ1-6	TGTGCCAGCAGCTTAGGTCAGGGTTCGAGTTCACCCCTCCACTTT	CASSLGQGSSSPLHF
TRBV28	NA	NA	TRBJ2-7	TGTGCCAGCCAGGAAACCTCCTACGAGCAGTACTTC	CASQETSYEQYF
TRBV27	NA	NA	TRBJ1-1	TGTGCCAGCAGTTTATCCGGGGGGACTGAAGCTTTCTTT	CASSLSGGTEAFF
TRBV27	NA	NA	TRBJ2-7	TGTGCCAGCAGTTTATATCCAGTAATGTACTTC	CASSLYPVMYF
TRBV4-1	NA	NA	TRBJ2-7	TGCGCCAGCAGCCAAGATTCCCTGGCCGAGCAGTACTTC	CASSQDSLAEQYF
TRBV20-1	NA	NA	TRBJ2-7	TGCAGTGCTAGTCCCACTAGTCTTGGCGAGCAGTACTTC	CSASPTSLGEQYF
TRBV28	once	NA	TRBJ2-3	TGTGCCAGCAGTCCGACCGGGACTAGCACAGATACGCAGTATTTT	CASSPTGTSTDTQYF
TRBV7-9	NA	TRBD2	TRBJ2-1	TGTGCCAGCAGCCCAGGACTAGCGGGAACAATTGAGCAGTTCTTC	CASSPGLAGTIEQFF